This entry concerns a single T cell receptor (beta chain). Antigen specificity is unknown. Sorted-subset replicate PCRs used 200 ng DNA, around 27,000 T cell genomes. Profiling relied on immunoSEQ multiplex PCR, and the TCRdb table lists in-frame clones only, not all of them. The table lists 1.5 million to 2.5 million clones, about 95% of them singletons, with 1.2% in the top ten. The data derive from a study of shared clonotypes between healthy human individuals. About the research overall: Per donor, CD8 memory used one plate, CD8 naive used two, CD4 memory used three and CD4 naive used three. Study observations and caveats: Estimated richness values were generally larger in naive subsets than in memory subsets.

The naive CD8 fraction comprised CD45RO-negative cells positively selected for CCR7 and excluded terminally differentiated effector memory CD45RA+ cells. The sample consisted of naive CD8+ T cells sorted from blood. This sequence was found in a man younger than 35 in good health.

CDR3 sequence: CASSSATSGRAGELFF. CDR3 in DNA: TGTGCCAGCAGCTCGGCGACTAGCGGTCGGGCCGGGGAGCTGTTTTTT. The rearrangement uses TRBV5-8 and TRBJ2-2, with 9 bases matching TRBD2. Germline lookup yields CDR1 SGHTS and CDR2 YDEGEE. The junction had 9 bases not matched to a gene; V was cut back by 3 bases and J by 6 bases. The CDR3 covers 16 residues.